A selection of T cell receptor beta chains follows, all from one sample in a study of T-cell memory formation after mild COVID-19. Each CDR3 protein is one row after TCRdb ran MiXCR on the 5' RACE reads. Here the sample spans fewer than 450,000 distinct CDR3 sequences, 24% being singletons. The sequencing sample was made of PBMCs or a T cell subset sorted from them (not recorded which). The receptors shown here come from an adult woman who had mild COVID-19 (a few samples of this study predate the infection). Cell type and time point are not known. Each CDR3 is given with its conserved first and last residue. The D gene is left open where the match is weak. Rows may omit the clone size; those that give it use once, few, many or a size class.

length | J | D | size | V | CDR3 | DNA
15 | TRBJ2-7 | TRBD2 | few | TRBV28 | CASSLSIAGLYEQYF | TGTGCCAGCAGTTTATCTATAGCGGGCCTCTACGAGCAGTACTTC
17 | TRBJ2-7 | TRBD1 | . | TRBV4-1 | CASSQGLTGTGGYEQYF | TGCGCCAGCAGCCAAGGCTTGACCGGGACAGGGGGTTACGAGCAGTACTTC
13 | TRBJ1-2 | . | . | TRBV12-3/TRBV12-4 | CASSPGMRGGYTF | TGTGCCAGCAGCCCAGGGATGAGGGGAGGCTACACCTTC
13 | TRBJ1-5 | TRBD1 | few | TRBV12-3/TRBV12-4 | CASTGTGEQPQHF | TGTGCCAGCACTGGGACAGGGGAGCAGCCCCAGCATTTT
12 | TRBJ2-7 | . | many | TRBV5-1 | CASSFLGYEQYF | TGCGCCAGCAGCTTCCTTGGCTACGAGCAGTACTTC
19 | TRBJ2-5 | TRBD2 | few | TRBV5-1 | CASSLVLRDLAGAQETQYF | TGCGCCAGCAGCTTGGTATTAAGGGACTTAGCGGGGGCCCAAGAGACCCAGTACTTC
13 | TRBJ1-5 | . | . | TRBV20-1 | CSAGGNSNQPQHF | TGCAGTGCAGGGGGAAATAGCAATCAGCCCCAGCATTTT
14 | TRBJ2-7 | TRBD2 | . | TRBV12-3/TRBV12-4 | CASSFSGRGDEQYF | TGTGCCAGCAGTTTTTCGGGGCGGGGGGACGAGCAGTACTTC
15 | TRBJ2-2 | TRBD1 | . | TRBV3-1 | CASSQEGTGPGELFF | TGTGCCAGCAGCCAAGAAGGGACAGGGCCCGGGGAGCTGTTTTTT
14 | TRBJ1-5 | . | . | TRBV19 | CASSMSAGLQPQHF | TGTGCCAGTAGTATGTCGGCAGGCCTCCAGCCCCAGCATTTT
13 | TRBJ1-2 | TRBD1 | few | TRBV7-6 | CASSTGQGFGYTF | TGTGCCAGCAGCACGGGACAGGGATTTGGCTACACCTTC
13 | TRBJ1-2 | TRBD1 | . | TRBV14 | CASSYGTGVGYTF | TGTGCCAGCAGTTACGGGACAGGGGTTGGCTACACCTTC
15 | TRBJ2-1 | TRBD2 | . | TRBV24-1 | CATSDPSGSRNEQFF | TGTGCCACCAGTGACCCTAGCGGGAGTCGCAATGAGCAGTTCTTC
16 | TRBJ1-4 | . | few | TRBV5-1 | CASSLGFGAGDEKLFF | TGCGCCAGCAGCTTGGGTTTCGGGGCAGGGGATGAAAAACTGTTTTTT
16 | TRBJ1-5 | TRBD1 | . | TRBV19 | CASRRETGQSNQPQHF | TGTGCCAGTAGGAGAGAGACGGGACAGAGCAATCAGCCCCAGCATTTT
16 | TRBJ2-3 | . | few | TRBV24-1 | CATSDSQGPYTDTQYF | TGTGCCACCAGTGATAGTCAAGGGCCGTACACAGATACGCAGTATTTT
12 | TRBJ2-1 | . | few | TRBV6-4 | CASSDQGNEQFF | TGTGCCAGCAGTGACCAAGGGAATGAGCAGTTCTTC
16 | TRBJ1-2 | . | few | TRBV5-4 | CASSLDRGRSNYGYTF | TGTGCCAGCAGCTTGGATCGCGGGAGATCTAACTATGGCTACACCTTC
14 | TRBJ2-5 | . | . | TRBV12-3/TRBV12-4 | CASRLSGVQETQYF | TGTGCCAGCAGGCTATCCGGGGTCCAAGAGACCCAGTACTTC
16 | TRBJ1-3 | . | few | TRBV10-3 | CAISESIPGDRNTIYF | TGTGCCATCAGTGAGTCGATTCCAGGAGACCGAAACACCATATATTTT
12 | TRBJ2-1 | TRBD2 | . | TRBV11-2 | CASSPGKGGGFF | TGTGCCAGCAGCCCGGGGAAGGGCGGGGGGTTCTTC
16 | TRBJ2-1 | TRBD2 | few | TRBV20-1 | CSASGLAGVPSNEQFF | TGCAGTGCTAGTGGCCTAGCGGGAGTCCCCTCCAATGAGCAGTTCTTC
15 | TRBJ2-7 | . | few | TRBV5-1 | CASSSMGAAATEQYF | TGCGCCAGCAGCTCAATGGGCGCGGCAGCTACCGAGCAGTACTTC
15 | TRBJ2-5 | TRBD2 | . | TRBV5-6 | CASSGSSGIQETQYF | TGTGCCAGCAGCGGTTCTAGCGGTATTCAAGAGACCCAGTACTTC
16 | TRBJ2-5 | . | . | TRBV5-1 | CASSLGAGPYQETQYF | TGCGCCAGCAGCTTGGGGGCAGGGCCATACCAAGAGACCCAGTACTTC
12 | TRBJ2-7 | . | . | TRBV5-1 | CASSVTGYEQYF | TGCGCCAGCAGCGTGACAGGTTACGAGCAGTACTTC
16 | TRBJ2-3 | TRBD1 | few | TRBV27 | CASSDRGGPSPYTQYF | TGTGCCAGCAGTGACAGGGGAGGCCCGTCCCCCTATACGCAGTATTTT
13 | TRBJ1-2 | . | . | TRBV12-3/TRBV12-4 | CAIRRSTGRSYTF | TGTGCCATCCGTAGATCTACAGGGCGTAGCTACACCTTC
14 | TRBJ1-1 | . | few | TRBV12-3/TRBV12-4 | CASILPGRGTEAFF | TGTGCCAGCATTCTCCCCGGGAGGGGAACTGAAGCTTTCTTT
15 | TRBJ2-7 | . | few | TRBV9 | CASSPLSGGSYEQYF | TGTGCCAGCAGCCCCCTTTCGGGGGGCAGCTACGAGCAGTACTTC
14 | TRBJ1-5 | . | once | TRBV24-1 | CATSVGGGNQPQHF | TGTGCCACCAGTGTAGGGGGGGGGAATCAGCCCCAGCATTTT
15 | TRBJ2-7 | TRBD2 | few | TRBV12-3/TRBV12-4 | CASSLAGGLAYEQYF | TGTGCCAGCAGTTTAGCGGGGGGACTAGCCTACGAGCAGTACTTC
13 | TRBJ2-3 | . | few | TRBV4-3 | CASSHLTTDTQYF | TGCGCCAGCAGCCATCTAACCACAGATACGCAGTATTTT
14 | TRBJ1-2 | . | many | TRBV4-3 | CASSQDLFNYGYTF | TGCGCCAGCAGCCAAGATCTTTTTAACTATGGCTACACCTTC
13 | TRBJ2-1 | TRBD1 | few | TRBV29-1 | CSGDGQGSDEQFF | TGCAGCGGCGACGGACAGGGAAGTGATGAGCAGTTCTTC
15 | TRBJ2-6 | . | few | TRBV6-4 | CASSPRPGGANVLTF | TGTGCCAGCAGTCCCCGACCTGGAGGGGCCAACGTCCTGACTTTC
17 | TRBJ1-5 | TRBD1 | . | TRBV12-3/TRBV12-4 | CASSLGQGVPLNQPQHF | TGTGCCAGCAGTTTGGGACAGGGGGTACCCCTCAATCAGCCCCAGCATTTT
14 | TRBJ1-2 | TRBD1 | . | TRBV6-5 | CASSYSGQGAGYTF | TGTGCCAGCAGTTACTCGGGACAGGGGGCAGGCTACACCTTC
12 | TRBJ2-7 | . | . | TRBV10-3 | CAIRGRDYEQYF | TGTGCCATCAGAGGCCGGGACTACGAGCAGTACTTC
15 | TRBJ1-5 | . | few | TRBV7-2 | CASSLEKKTNQPQHF | TGTGCCAGCAGCTTAGAGAAGAAAACCAATCAGCCCCAGCATTTT
13 | TRBJ2-1 | . | . | TRBV7-3 | CASSLSGANEQFF | TGTGCCAGCAGCTTAAGTGGAGCCAATGAGCAGTTCTTC
15 | TRBJ2-1 | TRBD2 | few | TRBV4-2 | CASSFSGESYNEQFF | TGTGCCAGCAGCTTTAGCGGGGAATCCTACAATGAGCAGTTCTTC
17 | TRBJ2-3 | TRBD2 | . | TRBV27 | CASSPLLAGGPLDTQYF | TGTGCCAGCAGTCCCCTCTTAGCGGGAGGGCCCCTAGATACGCAGTATTTT
15 | TRBJ2-7 | TRBD2 | . | TRBV7-9 | CASSFRTSLPYEQYF | TGTGCCAGCAGCTTTAGGACTAGCCTACCGTACGAGCAGTACTTC
13 | TRBJ2-7 | . | . | TRBV7-6 | CASSLGESHEQYF | TGTGCCAGCAGCTTGGGGGAGTCCCACGAGCAGTACTTC
15 | TRBJ2-1 | . | . | TRBV5-6 | CASNRGWGSYNEQFF | TGTGCCAGCAACCGGGGGTGGGGATCCTACAATGAGCAGTTCTTC
15 | TRBJ2-3 | . | . | TRBV24-1 | CATSGGQGFGATQYF | TGTGCCACCAGTGGGGGCCAGGGGTTTGGGGCTACGCAGTATTTT
18 | TRBJ2-2 | . | few | TRBV4-2 | CASSPPGETGLGYGELFF | TGTGCCAGCAGCCCCCCAGGAGAGACGGGACTGGGTTATGGGGAGCTGTTTTTT
15 | TRBJ2-1 | TRBD1 | . | TRBV11-3 | CASSPRTGESNEQFF | TGTGCCAGCAGCCCCCGGACAGGGGAGAGCAATGAGCAGTTCTTC
15 | TRBJ2-5 | . | . | TRBV4-3 | CASSQVMEYQETQYF | TGCGCCAGCAGCCAAGTGATGGAATACCAAGAGACCCAGTACTTC
16 | TRBJ1-2 | TRBD1 | . | TRBV4-1 | CASGRTGNAMSYGYTF | TGCGCCAGCGGTAGGACAGGGAACGCTATGAGCTATGGCTACACCTTC
11 | TRBJ1-1 | . | . | TRBV28 | CASRFRTEAFF | TGTGCCAGCAGATTCCGCACTGAAGCTTTCTTT
18 | TRBJ2-3 | TRBD2 | . | TRBV15 | CATSRPPRGGGRSDTKYF | TGTGCCACCAGCAGACCCCCGCGGGGCGGGGGGAGATCAGATACGAAGTATTTT
15 | TRBJ1-1 | . | . | TRBV7-2 | CASSLRRQMNTEAFF | TGTGCCAGCAGCTTAAGGCGGCAGATGAACACTGAAGCTTTCTTT
16 | TRBJ2-5 | . | few | TRBV11-2 | CASSLVIGRAQETQYF | TGTGCCAGCAGCTTAGTCATCGGTCGGGCCCAAGAGACCCAGTACTTC
13 | TRBJ2-5 | . | . | TRBV7-2 | CASRFGTQETQYF | TGTGCCAGCAGGTTCGGGACCCAAGAGACCCAGTACTTC
14 | TRBJ2-3 | TRBD1 | few | TRBV5-1 | CASSEGQGTDTQYF | TGCGCCAGCAGCGAGGGACAGGGAACAGATACGCAGTATTTT
16 | TRBJ2-3 | TRBD2 | few | TRBV7-9 | CASSVRTSGGTDTQYF | TGTGCCAGCAGCGTACGGACTAGCGGGGGCACAGATACGCAGTATTTT
12 | TRBJ1-2 | . | . | TRBV9 | CASSVAGDGYTF | TGTGCCAGCAGCGTAGCCGGGGATGGCTACACCTTC